The rows below give T cell receptor beta chains drawn from one sample of a study of PD-1 blockade in classical Hodgkin lymphoma. Sequencing was performed with immunoSEQ multiplex PCR; in TCRdb, only in-frame clones are kept and a portion is missing. The data contain roughly 92,000 clones, roughly 92% of them singletons. Specimen: peripheral blood mononuclear cells (PBMCs), collected at baseline. Receptors were obtained from a human donor with classical Hodgkin lymphoma. Each CDR3 is given with its conserved first and last residue. The order of the fields is CDR3 length, V gene, J gene, CDR3 protein.

17	TRBV19	TRBJ2-1	CASSRRKASGEYNEQFF
12	TRBV6-1	TRBJ2-6	CASRTGANVLTF
16	TRBV4-2	TRBJ2-3	CASSLILGGGTDTQYF
15	TRBV25-1	TRBJ2-7	CASSESQGSVHEQYF
11	TRBV20-1	TRBJ2-7	CSAPARGEQYF
13	TRBV27	TRBJ2-4	CASTELAKNIQYF
19	TRBV4-2	TRBJ2-7	CASSQVGLAGGDVGDEQYF
12	TRBV5-1	TRBJ1-1	CASSPAGTEAFF
12	TRBV19	TRBJ2-1	CASSIVGREQFF
15	TRBV19	TRBJ2-5	CASRTRGLSQETQYF
15	TRBV7-9	TRBJ2-1	CASSLGAYRDNEQFF
14	TRBV28	TRBJ2-7	CASSFLSNRMEQYF
11	TRBV7-9	TRBJ1-1	CASSLVPEAFF
14	TRBV11-3	TRBJ2-5	CASSQWGQGETQYF
11	TRBV27	TRBJ2-3	CASSRQATQYF
15	TRBV19	TRBJ1-5	CASSIGITSNQPQHF
13	TRBV30	TRBJ2-7	CATDLAGSYEQYF
14	TRBV18	TRBJ2-7	CASSPEGVLGEQYF
15	TRBV15	TRBJ1-5	CATSRGGRVGQPQHF
13	TRBV28	TRBJ1-1	CASRRNINTEAFF
14	TRBV9	TRBJ1-1	CASSVDRGDTEAFF
15	TRBV6-5	TRBJ2-7	CATDPCGRYSYEQYF
11	TRBV20-1	TRBJ2-7	CSASRGREQYF
15	TRBV4-2	TRBJ2-1	CASSQGREVYNEQFF
14	TRBV2	TRBJ2-3	CASCPGLASDTQYF
15	TRBV6-6	TRBJ1-1	CASSPPSEMNTEAFF
15	TRBV19	TRBJ2-3	CASRRDRARLDTQYF
16	TRBV7-9	TRBJ2-1	CASSGLGGSAYNEQFF
11	TRBV27	TRBJ2-5	CASSSGGTQYF
15	TRBV4-1	TRBJ2-3	CASSQAGTEGDTQYF
15	TRBV30	TRBJ2-7	CAWMKAGRGSYEQYF
14	TRBV19	TRBJ2-5	CASSIVPQEETQYF
17	TRBV29-1	TRBJ2-1	CSVITIWREVRYNEQFF
16	TRBV5-4	TRBJ2-6	CASSLALDTGANVLTF
17	TRBV6-1	TRBJ2-1	CASSEVGSLPPYNEQFF
13	TRBV7-6	TRBJ2-7	CASSSANSYEQYF